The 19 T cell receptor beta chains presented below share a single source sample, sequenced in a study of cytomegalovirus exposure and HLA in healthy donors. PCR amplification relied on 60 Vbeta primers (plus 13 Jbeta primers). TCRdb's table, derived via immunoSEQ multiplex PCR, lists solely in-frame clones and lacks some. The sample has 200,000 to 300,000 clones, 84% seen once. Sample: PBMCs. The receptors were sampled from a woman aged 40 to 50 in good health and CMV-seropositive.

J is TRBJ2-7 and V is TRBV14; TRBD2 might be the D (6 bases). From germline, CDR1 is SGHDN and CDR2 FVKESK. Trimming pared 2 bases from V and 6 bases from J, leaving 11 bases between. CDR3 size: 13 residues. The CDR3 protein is CASSQSSGVEQYF. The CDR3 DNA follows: TGTGCCAGCAGCCAATCGTCGGGGGTCGAGCAGTACTTC.

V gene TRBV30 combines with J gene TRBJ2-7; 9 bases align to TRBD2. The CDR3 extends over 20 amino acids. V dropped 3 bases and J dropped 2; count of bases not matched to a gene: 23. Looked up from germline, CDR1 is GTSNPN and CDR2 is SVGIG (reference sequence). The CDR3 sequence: CAWRVYAGGSSGIPTYEQYF. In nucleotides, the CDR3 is TGTGCCTGGAGGGTGTATGCGGGGGGCTCTAGCGGGATTCCTACCTACGAGCAGTACTTC.

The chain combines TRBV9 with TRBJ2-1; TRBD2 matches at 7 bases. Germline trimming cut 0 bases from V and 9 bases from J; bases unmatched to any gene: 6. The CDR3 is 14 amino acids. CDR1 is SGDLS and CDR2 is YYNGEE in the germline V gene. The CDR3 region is CASSVAGGRAEQFF. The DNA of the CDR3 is TGTGCCAGCAGCGTAGCGGGAGGAAGGGCTGAGCAGTTCTTC.

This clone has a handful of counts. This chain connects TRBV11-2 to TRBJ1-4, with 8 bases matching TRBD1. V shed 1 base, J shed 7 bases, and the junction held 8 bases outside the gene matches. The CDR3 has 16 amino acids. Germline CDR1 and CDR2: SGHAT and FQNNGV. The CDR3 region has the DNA TGTGCCAGCAGCTTAGGAACAGGGGGACCTAGTGAAAAACTGTTTTTT. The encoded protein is CASSLGTGGPSEKLFF.

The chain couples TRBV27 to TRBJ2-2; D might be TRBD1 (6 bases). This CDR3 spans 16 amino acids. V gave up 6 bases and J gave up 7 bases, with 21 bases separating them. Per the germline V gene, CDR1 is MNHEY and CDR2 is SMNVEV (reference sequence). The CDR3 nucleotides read TGTGCCAGCAGCCCTTTTAGGACAGAGAATCGCGGGGAGCTGTTTTTT. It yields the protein CASSPFRTENRGELFF.

Here the CDR3 DNA reads TGTGCCAGCAGTCCCTGGTCAGGGAATCAGCCCCAGCATTTT. This sequence encodes CASSPWSGNQPQHF. This chain uses TRBV27 with TRBJ1-5, with D perhaps TRBD1 (5 bases). Germline CDR1 is MNHEY and CDR2 is SMNVEV (reference sequence). The CDR3 loop spans 14 amino acids. V lost 5 bases, J lost 4 bases, and 12 bases lay in between.

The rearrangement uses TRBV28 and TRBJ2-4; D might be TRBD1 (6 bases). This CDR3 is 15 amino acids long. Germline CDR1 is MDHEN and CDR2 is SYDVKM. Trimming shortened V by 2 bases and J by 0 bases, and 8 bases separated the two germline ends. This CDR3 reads CASSLRTVAKNIQYF. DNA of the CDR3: TGTGCCAGCAGTTTACGGACAGTAGCCAAAAACATTCAGTACTTC. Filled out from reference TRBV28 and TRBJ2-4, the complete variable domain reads DVKVTQSSRYLVKRTGEKVFLECVQDMDHENMFWYRQDPGLGLRLIYFSYDVKMKEKGDIPEGYSVSREKKERFSLILESASTNQTSMYLCASSLRTVAKNIQYFGAGTRLSVL.

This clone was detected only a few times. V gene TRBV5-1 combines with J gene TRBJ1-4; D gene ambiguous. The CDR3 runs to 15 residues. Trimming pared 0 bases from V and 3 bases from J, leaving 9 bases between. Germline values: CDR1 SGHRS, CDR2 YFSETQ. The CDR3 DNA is TGCGCCAGCAGCTTGGGCGAGCCCTCTAATGAAAAACTGTTTTTT. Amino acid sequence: CASSLGEPSNEKLFF.

Here the CDR3 DNA reads TGTGCCAGCAGTTCGACAGCGGGGGGCTACACCTTC. This encodes CASSSTAGGYTF. This chain uses TRBV6-5 with TRBJ1-2; a weak D match, TRBD1 (5 bases). V was clipped by 4 bases and J by 8 bases, with 11 bases between them. From germline, CDR1 is MNHEY and CDR2 SVGAGI. This CDR3 has 12 amino acids.

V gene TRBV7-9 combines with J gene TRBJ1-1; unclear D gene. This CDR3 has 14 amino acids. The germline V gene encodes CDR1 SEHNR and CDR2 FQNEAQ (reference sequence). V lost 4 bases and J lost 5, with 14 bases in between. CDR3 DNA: TGTGCCAGCAGCTCCATGACGAGGGTTACTGAAGCTTTCTTT. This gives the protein CASSSMTRVTEAFF.

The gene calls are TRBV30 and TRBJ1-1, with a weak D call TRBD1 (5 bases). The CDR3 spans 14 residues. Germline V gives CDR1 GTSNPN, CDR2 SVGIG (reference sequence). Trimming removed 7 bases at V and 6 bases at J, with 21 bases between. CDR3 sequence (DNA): TGTGCCTTGGGAGGCCAGGGAGGGAAGGCTGAAGCTTTCTTT. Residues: CALGGQGGKAEAFF. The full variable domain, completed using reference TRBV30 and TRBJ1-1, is SQTIHQWPATLVQPVGSPLSLECTVEGTSNPNLYWYRQAAGRGLQLLFYSVGIGQISSEVPQNLSASRPQDRQFILSSKKLLLSDSGFYLCALGGQGGKAEAFFGQGTRLTVV.

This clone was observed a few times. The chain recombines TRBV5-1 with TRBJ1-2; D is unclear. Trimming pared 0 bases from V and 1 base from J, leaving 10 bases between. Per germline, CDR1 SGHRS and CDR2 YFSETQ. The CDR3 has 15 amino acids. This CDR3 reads CASSLAPQLNYGYTF. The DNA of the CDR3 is TGCGCCAGCAGCTTGGCCCCACAGCTTAACTATGGCTACACCTTC.

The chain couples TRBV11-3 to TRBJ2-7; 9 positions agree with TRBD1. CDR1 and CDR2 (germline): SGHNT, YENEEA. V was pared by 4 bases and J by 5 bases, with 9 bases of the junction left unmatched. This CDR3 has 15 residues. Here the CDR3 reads CASSSPGQGLNEQYF. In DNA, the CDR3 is TGTGCCAGCAGCTCCCCGGGACAGGGTTTGAACGAGCAGTACTTC. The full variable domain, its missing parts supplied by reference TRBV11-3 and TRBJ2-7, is EAGVVQSPRYKIIEKKQPVAFWCNPISGHNTLYWYLQNLGQGPELLIRYENEEAVDDSQLPKDRFSAERLKGVDSTLKIQPAELGDSAVYLCASSSPGQGLNEQYFGPGTRLTVT.

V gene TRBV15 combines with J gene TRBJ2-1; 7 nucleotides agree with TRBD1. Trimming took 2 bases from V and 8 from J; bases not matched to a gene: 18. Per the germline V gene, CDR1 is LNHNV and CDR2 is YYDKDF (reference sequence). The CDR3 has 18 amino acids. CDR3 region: CATSRSGERGHTGDEQFF. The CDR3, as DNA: TGTGCCACCAGCAGATCTGGAGAGAGGGGGCATACCGGAGATGAGCAGTTCTTC.

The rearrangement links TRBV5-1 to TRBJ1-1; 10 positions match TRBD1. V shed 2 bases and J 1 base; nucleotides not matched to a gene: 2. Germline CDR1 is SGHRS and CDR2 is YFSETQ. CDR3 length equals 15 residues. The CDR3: CASSFDRGRNTEAFF. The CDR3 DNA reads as TGCGCCAGCAGCTTCGACAGGGGGCGGAACACTGAAGCTTTCTTT.

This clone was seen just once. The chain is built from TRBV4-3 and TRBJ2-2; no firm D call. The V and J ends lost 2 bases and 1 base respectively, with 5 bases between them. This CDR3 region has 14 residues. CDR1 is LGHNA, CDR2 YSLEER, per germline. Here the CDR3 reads CASSQTKNTGELFF. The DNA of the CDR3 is TGCGCCAGCAGCCAAACTAAGAACACCGGGGAGCTGTTTTTT.

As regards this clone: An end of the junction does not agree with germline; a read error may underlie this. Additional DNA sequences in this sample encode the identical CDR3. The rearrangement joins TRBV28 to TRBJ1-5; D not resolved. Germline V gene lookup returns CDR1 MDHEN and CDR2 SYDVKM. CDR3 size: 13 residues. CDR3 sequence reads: CASSTRGTQPQHF. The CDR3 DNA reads TGTGCCAGCAGTACCCGGGGTACTCAGCCTCAGCATTTT. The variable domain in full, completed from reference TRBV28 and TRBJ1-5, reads DVKVTQSSRYLVKRTGEKVFLECVQDMDHENMFWYRQDPGLGLRLIYFSYDVKMKEKGDIPEGYSVSREKKERFSLILESASTNQTSMYLCASSTRGTQPQHFGDGTRLSIL.

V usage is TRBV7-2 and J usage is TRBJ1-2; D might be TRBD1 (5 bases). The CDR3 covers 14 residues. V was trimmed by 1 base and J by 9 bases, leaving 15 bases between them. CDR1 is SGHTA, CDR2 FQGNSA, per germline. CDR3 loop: CASSLGAGWSSYTF. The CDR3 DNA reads TGTGCCAGCAGCTTAGGGGCAGGGTGGTCAAGCTACACCTTC. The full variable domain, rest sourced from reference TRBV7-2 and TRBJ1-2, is GAGVSQSPSNKVTEKGKDVELRCDPISGHTALYWYRQSLGQGLEFLIYFQGNSAPDKSGLPSDRFSAERTGGSVSTLTIQRTQQEDSAVYLCASSLGAGWSSYTFGSGTRLTVV.

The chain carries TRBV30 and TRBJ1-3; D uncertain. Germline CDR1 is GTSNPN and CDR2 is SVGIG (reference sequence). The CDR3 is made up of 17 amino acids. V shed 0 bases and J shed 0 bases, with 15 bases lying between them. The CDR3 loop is CAWSVRGPYTSGNTIYF. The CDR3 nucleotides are TGTGCCTGGAGTGTACGCGGCCCTTACACCTCTGGAAACACCATATATTTT.